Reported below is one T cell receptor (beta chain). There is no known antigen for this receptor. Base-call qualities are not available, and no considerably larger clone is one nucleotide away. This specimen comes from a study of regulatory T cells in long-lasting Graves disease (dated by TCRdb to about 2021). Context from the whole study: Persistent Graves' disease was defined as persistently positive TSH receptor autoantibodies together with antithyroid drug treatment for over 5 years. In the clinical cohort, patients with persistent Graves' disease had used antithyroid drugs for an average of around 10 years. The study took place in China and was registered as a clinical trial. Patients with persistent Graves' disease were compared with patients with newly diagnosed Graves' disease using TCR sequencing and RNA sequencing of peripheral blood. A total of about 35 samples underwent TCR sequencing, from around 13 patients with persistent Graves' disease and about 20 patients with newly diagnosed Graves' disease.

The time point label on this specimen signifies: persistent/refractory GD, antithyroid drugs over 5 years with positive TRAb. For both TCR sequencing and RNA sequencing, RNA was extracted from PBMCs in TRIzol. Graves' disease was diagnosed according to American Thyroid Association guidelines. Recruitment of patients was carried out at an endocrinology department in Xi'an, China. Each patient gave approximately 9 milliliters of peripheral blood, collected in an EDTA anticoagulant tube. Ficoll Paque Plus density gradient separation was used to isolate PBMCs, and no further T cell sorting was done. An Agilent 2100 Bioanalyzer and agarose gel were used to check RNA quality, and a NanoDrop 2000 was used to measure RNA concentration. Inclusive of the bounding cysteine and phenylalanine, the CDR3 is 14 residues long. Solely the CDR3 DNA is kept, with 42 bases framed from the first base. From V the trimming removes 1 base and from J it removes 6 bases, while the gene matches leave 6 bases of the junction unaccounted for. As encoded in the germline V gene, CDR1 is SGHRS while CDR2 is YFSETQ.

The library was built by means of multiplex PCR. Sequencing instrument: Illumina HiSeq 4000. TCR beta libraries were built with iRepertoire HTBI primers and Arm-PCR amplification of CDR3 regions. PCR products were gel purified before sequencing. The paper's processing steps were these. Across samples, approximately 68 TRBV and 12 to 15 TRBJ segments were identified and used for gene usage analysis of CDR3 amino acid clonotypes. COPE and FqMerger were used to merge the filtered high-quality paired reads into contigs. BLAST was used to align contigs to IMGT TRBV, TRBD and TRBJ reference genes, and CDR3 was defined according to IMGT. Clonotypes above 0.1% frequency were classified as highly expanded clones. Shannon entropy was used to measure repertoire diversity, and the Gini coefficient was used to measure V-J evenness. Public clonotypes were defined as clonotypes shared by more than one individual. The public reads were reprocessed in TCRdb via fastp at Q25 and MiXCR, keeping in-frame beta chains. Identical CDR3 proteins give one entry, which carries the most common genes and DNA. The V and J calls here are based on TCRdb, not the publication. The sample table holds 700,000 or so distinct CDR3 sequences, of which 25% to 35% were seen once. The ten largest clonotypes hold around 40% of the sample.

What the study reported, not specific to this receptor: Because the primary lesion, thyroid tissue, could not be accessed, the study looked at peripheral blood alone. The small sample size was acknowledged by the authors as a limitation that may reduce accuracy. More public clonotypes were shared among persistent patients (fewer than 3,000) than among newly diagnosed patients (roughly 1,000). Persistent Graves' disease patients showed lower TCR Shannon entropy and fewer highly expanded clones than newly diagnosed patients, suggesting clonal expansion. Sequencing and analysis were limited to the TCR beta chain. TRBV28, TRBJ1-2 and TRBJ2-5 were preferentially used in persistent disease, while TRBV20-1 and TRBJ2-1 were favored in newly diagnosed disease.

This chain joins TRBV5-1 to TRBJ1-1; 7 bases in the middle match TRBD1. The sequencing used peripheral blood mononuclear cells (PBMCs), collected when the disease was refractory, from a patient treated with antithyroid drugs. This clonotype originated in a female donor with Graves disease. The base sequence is TGCGCCAGCAGCTTGACACAGGGGAAGTCTGAAGCTTTCTTT. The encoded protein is CASSLTQGKSEAFF.